This T cell receptor (beta chain) was documented in a study of blood T cell repertoires in COVID-19. About the study: Specimens from acute and convalescent COVID-19 originated in the United States, Italy and Spain. From T cells, B-cell-depleted T cells, or PBMCs came the material, which was cDNA or gDNA.

Per the germline V gene, CDR1 is SGHDN and CDR2 is FVKESK. V was pared by 4 bases and J by 0 bases, with 18 bases between. This CDR3 region has 18 residues. The authors' processing: Reference gene primer amplification in the assay estimated nucleated cell counts. Profiling relied on immunoSEQ multiplex PCR, and the TCRdb table lists in-frame clones only, not all of them. V and J calls and clone size are given by that table; D and trimming were obtained from the DNA. The table includes about 240,000 clones, approximately 78% detected once. The chain uses TRBV14 and TRBJ1-4; no definite D call. The receptor's source is a woman aged 18-30 years with acute or convalescent COVID-19. Sequenced material: peripheral blood. Here the CDR3 DNA reads TGTGCCAGCAGCCGAGGGCAAATTACCCTTGCAACTAATGAAAAACTGTTTTTT. This encodes CASSRGQITLATNEKLFF. The whole variable domain, filled in from reference TRBV14 and TRBJ1-4, reads EAGVTQFPSHSVIEKGQTVTLRCDPISGHDNLYWYRRVMGKEIKFLLHFVKESKQDESGMPNNRFLAERTGGTYSTLKVQPAELEDSGVYFCASSRGQITLATNEKLFFGSGTQLSVL.